The 22 T cell receptor beta chains presented below share a single source sample, sequenced in a study of CD8+ T cells in alopecia areata. Reverse transcribed after extraction, RNA yielded cDNA as the sequencing template. The assay was immunoSEQ multiplex PCR, and TCRdb's table has in-frame clones only and misses some. The data hold roughly 250,000 clones, with under 70% observed a single time. The sequences come from CD4+ T cells sorted from blood, collected at week 0. The receptor source for this set is a human donor with alopecia areata.

This clone showed up just a few times. The identical CDR3 is also encoded by other nucleotide sequences in the sample. The J gene is TRBJ2-2, the V gene TRBV29-1, with a tentative D call TRBD1 (5 bases). This CDR3 is 14 amino acids long. V was pared by 3 bases and J by 1 base, with 9 bases between. The germline gives CDR1 SQVTM, CDR2 ANQGSEA. The DNA of the CDR3 is TGCAGCGTTGACTTAACAGGGAACACCGGGGAGCTGTTTTTT. Protein: CSVDLTGNTGELFF.

The chain carries TRBV30 and TRBJ1-2, with 9 bases that match TRBD1. The CDR3 totals 15 residues. V shed 0 bases and J 4 bases; nucleotides not matched to a gene: 6. Germline V gene lookup returns CDR1 GTSNPN and CDR2 SVGIG (reference sequence). CDR3 DNA sequence: TGTGCCTGGAGTGTTGGACAGGGGAGGATCTATGGCTACACCTTC. Protein product: CAWSVGQGRIYGYTF.

The V gene is TRBV29-1, the J gene TRBJ2-7; TRBD2 might be the D (5 bases). Germline loops: CDR1 SQVTM, CDR2 ANQGSEA. The CDR3 runs to 12 residues. V lost 8 bases and J lost 3, with 14 bases in between. The DNA of the CDR3 is TGCAGCATCCGAAGAGGGAGCTACGAGCAGTACTTC. This translates into CSIRRGSYEQYF.

The gene calls are TRBV4-2 and TRBJ2-5, with 9 nucleotides matching TRBD1. The CDR3 covers 16 residues. The germline CDR1 and CDR2 sequences are LGHNA and YNFKEQ. Unmatched junction bases numbered 5, after V lost 1 base and J lost 2 bases. The CDR3 DNA sequence: TGTGCCAGCAGCCAAGGGACAGGGGCGAATCAAGAGACCCAGTACTTC. Translated, it gives CASSQGTGANQETQYF.

The chain joins TRBV29-1 to TRBJ2-7; TRBD1 aligns across 7 bases. J gave up 2 bases and V 7 bases, and 17 bases lay outside the gene matches. The CDR3 extends over 16 amino acids. Per the germline V gene, CDR1 is SQVTM and CDR2 is ANQGSEA. CDR3 in amino acids: CSASGHIQGPTYEQYF. In nucleotides, the CDR3 is TGCAGCGCTTCAGGCCATATACAGGGGCCTACCTACGAGCAGTACTTC.

This chain connects TRBV7-8 to TRBJ2-7; D not resolved. Germline CDR1 SGHVS, CDR2 FQNEAQ. V was trimmed by 5 bases and J by 4 bases, leaving 9 bases between them. This CDR3 contains 12 residues. The CDR3 DNA sequence: TGTGCCAGCAGCCGAACAGAATACGAGCAGTACTTC. It specifies CASSRTEYEQYF. Looking up the rest from reference TRBV7-8 and TRBJ2-7 gives the full variable domain: GAGVSQSPRYKVAKRGQDVALRCDPISGHVSLFWYQQALGQGPEFLTYFQNEAQLDKSGLPSDRFFAERPEGSVSTLKIQRTQQEDSAVYLCASSRTEYEQYFGPGTRLTVT.

Written as DNA, the CDR3 is TGTGCCAGCAGCAGGAGGGACGGCCTAGTGGGAAATGAGCAGTTCTTC. Amino acids: CASSRRDGLVGNEQFF. The chain employs TRBV11-2 and TRBJ2-1; the D gene is possibly TRBD2 (6 bases). The germline CDR1 and CDR2 sequences are SGHAT and FQNNGV. Trimming took off 5 bases at V and 7 bases at J, with 21 bases between the two ends. CDR3 length: 16 amino acids.

This clone was picked up a small number of times. The rearrangement uses TRBV5-6 and TRBJ2-5, with 11 positions matching TRBD2. Unmatched junction bases numbered 12, after V lost 4 bases and J lost 7 bases. The CDR3 length is 16 residues. Germline V gene sequence: CDR1 SGHDT, CDR2 YYEEEE. CDR3: CASSEGLAALRGTQYF. The CDR3 DNA follows: TGTGCCAGCAGCGAGGGACTAGCGGCCCTCCGGGGGACCCAGTACTTC.

The chain couples TRBV19 to TRBJ1-5; D remains unclear. Trimming took 6 bases from V and 0 from J, leaving 3 bases between them. Per the germline V gene, CDR1 is LNHDA and CDR2 is SQIVND (reference sequence). This CDR3 has 12 residues. The CDR3 spells CASSYSNQPQHF. DNA for the CDR3: TGTGCCAGTAGCTATAGCAATCAGCCCCAGCATTTT.

V gene TRBV29-1 combines with J gene TRBJ2-2; 7 bases match TRBD1. The CDR3 consists of 14 residues. The germline V gene has CDR1 SQVTM and CDR2 ANQGSEA. V lost 6 bases to trimming and J lost 2 bases; unmatched junction nucleotides: 6. CDR3 amino acids: CSVVDRLNTGELFF. The CDR3 coding sequence is TGCAGCGTCGTGGACAGGCTCAACACCGGGGAGCTGTTTTTT.

CDR3 sequence reads: CASSGGRLPNYGYTF. CDR3 in DNA: TGTGCCAGCAGTGGAGGGAGGCTTCCGAACTATGGCTACACCTTC. The chain is built from TRBV6-5 and TRBJ1-2; D unclear. The germline V gene has CDR1 MNHEY and CDR2 SVGAGI. This CDR3 has 15 amino acids. Trimming cost V 5 bases and J 2 bases, with 15 bases left between them.

This chain connects TRBV9 to TRBJ1-3; a weak D match, TRBD1 (5 bases). The CDR3 has 14 amino acids. The germline V gene encodes CDR1 SGDLS and CDR2 YYNGEE. The V end was cut by 3 bases, the J end by 5 bases, with 12 bases between. The CDR3 DNA reads as TGTGCCAGCAGCGGCAGGGATGGGAGAAACACCATATATTTT. This codes for CASSGRDGRNTIYF.

V gene TRBV30 combines with J gene TRBJ2-7, with D maybe TRBD1 (5 bases). Between the trimmed V and J ends, which lost 8 bases and 2 bases, there was a span of 13 bases. CDR3 length: 12 residues. Germline lookup yields CDR1 GTSNPN and CDR2 SVGIG (reference sequence). CDR3 sequence: CAGYRNTYEQYF. The CDR3 nucleotides read TGTGCCGGATACAGGAATACCTACGAGCAGTACTTC.

The chain has TRBV27 and TRBJ1-6; 7 bases agree with TRBD1. This CDR3 spans 16 amino acids. CDR1 is MNHEY, CDR2 SMNVEV, per germline (reference sequence). V lost 2 bases, J lost 8 bases, and 9 bases stayed unmatched. DNA for the CDR3: TGTGCCAGCAGTTTAACGTGGACAGGCGGGGATTCACCCCTCCACTTT. Translated, it gives CASSLTWTGGDSPLHF.

V usage is TRBV13 and J usage is TRBJ1-2, with a weak D call TRBD1 (6 bases). Germline values: CDR1 PRHDT, CDR2 FYEKMQ (reference sequence). The CDR3 loop spans 12 amino acids. V lost 5 bases and J lost 8, with 12 bases in between. CDR3: CASSGTGFGYTF. The CDR3 nucleotides read TGTGCCAGCAGCGGCACAGGGTTCGGCTACACCTTC.

This clone has just a few counts. The chain combines TRBV11-2 with TRBJ2-5; D might be TRBD1 (5 bases). The V end was cut by 9 bases, the J end by 5 bases, with 16 bases between. This CDR3 comprises 13 residues. Germline CDR1 SGHAT, CDR2 FQNNGV. The CDR3 DNA is TGTGCCAGTAATCAGGGAATTATGGAGACCCAGTACTTC. This gives the protein CASNQGIMETQYF.

This chain joins TRBV7-8 and TRBJ1-5, with TRBD1 matching 8 bases. The germline V gene encodes CDR1 SGHVS and CDR2 FQNEAQ. The CDR3 has 14 amino acids. V gave up 4 bases and J gave up 6 bases; unmatched junction bases: 5. CDR3 DNA sequence: TGTGCCAGCAGCTCAGGACAGGGAAGTCAGCCCCAGCATTTT. Translating it yields CASSSGQGSQPQHF.

The rearrangement links TRBV4-1 to TRBJ2-5, with D perhaps TRBD1 (6 bases). Germline CDR1 reads MGHRA; CDR2 reads YSYEKL. This CDR3 spans 16 amino acids. V was trimmed by 3 bases and J by 2 bases, leaving 16 bases between them. Written as DNA, the CDR3 is TGCGCCAGCAGCCAGTACTCCGGGACAATACAAGAGACCCAGTACTTC. This encodes CASSQYSGTIQETQYF.

The rearrangement links TRBV29-1 to TRBJ2-7; 7 bases are shared with TRBD1. Germline-derived CDR1 and CDR2 are SQVTM and ANQGSEA. The CDR3 has 12 amino acids. Trimming removed 7 bases from V and 2 bases from J; junction bases left unmatched: 5. CDR3 protein: CSARTGAYEQYF. The CDR3 bases are TGCAGCGCAAGGACAGGCGCCTACGAGCAGTACTTC.

This chain connects TRBV25-1 to TRBJ1-1; possibly TRBD1 for D (6 bases). The CDR3 is 15 residues long. Germline CDR1 and CDR2: MGHDK and SYGVNS. Trimming took 8 bases from V and 1 from J, leaving 17 bases between them. The CDR3 coding sequence is TGTGCCAGCGGCCCCCAGGGACACTCGAACACTGAAGCTTTCTTT. Amino acid sequence: CASGPQGHSNTEAFF. The full variable domain, completed using reference TRBV25-1 and TRBJ1-1, is EADIYQTPRYLVIGTGKKITLECSQTMGHDKMYWYQQDPGMELHLIHYSYGVNSTEKGDLSSESTVSRIRTEHFPLTLESARPSHTSQYLCASGPQGHSNTEAFFGQGTRLTVV.

This chain connects TRBV7-2 to TRBJ1-5; a possible D gene is TRBD1 (6 bases). CDR1 and CDR2 from the germline V gene are SGHTA and FQGNSA. V lost 5 bases, J lost 5 bases, and 10 bases lay in between. The CDR3 contains 13 residues. CDR3 nucleotide sequence: TGTGCCAGCAGCCGGGACACAGATCAGCCCCAGCATTTT. Protein product: CASSRDTDQPQHF.

V is TRBV5-1 and J is TRBJ1-5; 9 nucleotides line up with TRBD1. J lost 7 bases, V lost 4 bases, and 3 bases had no gene match. The CDR3 runs 13 residues. CDR1 is SGHRS, CDR2 YFSETQ, per germline. The CDR3 spells CASSRTGAQPQHF. DNA for the CDR3: TGCGCCAGCAGCCGGACAGGGGCACAGCCCCAGCATTTT.